Below, 10 T cell receptor beta chains from the same sample are listed, as sequenced in a study of T cell changes during pregnancy in multiple sclerosis. The repertoire was sequenced with immunoSEQ multiplex PCR; TCRdb's copy has only in-frame clones and lacks some. The top ten clones hold 2.5% to 3% of a sample with around 63,000 clones, approximately 90% of them seen once. The sample here was peripheral blood, taken in the third trimester of pregnancy. The receptors here all came from a female donor in good health, enrolled as a control in a pregnancy study.

The chain links TRBV11-3 to TRBJ1-3; TRBD1 aligns across 7 bases. The CDR3 totals 17 residues. V lost 5 bases to trimming and J lost 1 base; unmatched junction nucleotides: 11. Germline V gene data show CDR1 as SGHNT and CDR2 as YENEEA. CDR3 loop: CASSKGTVFSSGNTIYF. The CDR3 DNA reads as TGTGCCAGCAGCAAAGGGACAGTGTTCAGTTCTGGAAACACCATATATTTT.

The CDR3: CASSLGQEWDEQFF. In nucleotides, the CDR3 is TGTGCCAGCAGTCTCGGACAGGAGTGGGATGAGCAGTTCTTC. This rearrangement joins TRBV6-6 to TRBJ2-1; TRBD1 matches 7 bases. CDR1 and CDR2 (germline): MNHNY, SVGAGI (reference sequence). V gave up 5 bases and J gave up 8 bases; unmatched junction bases: 9. The CDR3 sequence is 14 residues long.

The rearrangement uses TRBV4-2 and TRBJ2-1; maybe TRBD2 (7 bases). Looked up from germline, CDR1 is LGHNA and CDR2 is YNFKEQ. V was clipped by 0 bases and J by 7 bases, with 22 bases between them. This CDR3 contains 18 residues. CDR3 loop: CASSQDPTGGGPRNEQFF. The CDR3 nucleotides are TGTGCCAGCAGCCAAGATCCGACTGGGGGGGGGCCCAGGAATGAGCAGTTCTTC.

The chain combines TRBV27 with TRBJ2-1, with TRBD2 identical over 8 bases. The junction had 5 bases not matched to a gene; V was cut back by 3 bases and J by 4 bases. Looked up from germline, CDR1 is MNHEY and CDR2 is SMNVEV (reference sequence). This CDR3 has 15 residues. The CDR3 nucleotides read TGTGCCAGCAGTTTGCCTAGCGGGCCTTACAATGAGCAGTTCTTC. This encodes CASSLPSGPYNEQFF.

The gene calls are TRBV4-3 and TRBJ2-1, with TRBD2 identical over 15 bases. J was trimmed by 9 bases and V by 3 bases; bases with no gene match: 9. Germline V gene sequence: CDR1 LGHNA, CDR2 YSLEER. The CDR3 extends over 17 amino acids. CDR3 sequence reads: CASSQKPGLAGGREQFF. DNA for the CDR3: TGCGCCAGCAGCCAGAAACCGGGACTAGCGGGGGGTCGTGAGCAGTTCTTC.

A few counts support this clone. The gene calls are TRBV30 and TRBJ1-1; 8 positions match TRBD1. V shed 3 bases and J 3 bases; nucleotides not matched to a gene: 9. The V gene's germline CDR1 is GTSNPN and CDR2 SVGIG (reference sequence). The CDR3 runs to 15 residues. The CDR3 is CAWRTLRGLDTEAFF. DNA for the CDR3: TGTGCCTGGAGGACCCTCAGGGGGCTGGACACTGAAGCTTTCTTT.

The V gene is TRBV27, the J gene TRBJ2-1; weak D call: TRBD1 (6 bases). Germline CDR1 and CDR2: MNHEY and SMNVEV (reference sequence). This CDR3 contains 17 residues. V lost 7 bases and J 5 bases, leaving 24 bases between the germline ends. CDR3 residues: CASTLSGAPLRNNEQFF. The CDR3, as DNA: TGTGCCAGCACCCTGTCAGGGGCCCCCCTAAGGAACAATGAGCAGTTCTTC.

This clone has more than one count but fewer than ten. V is TRBV5-1 and J is TRBJ1-1; TRBD1 matches at 11 bases. J lost 1 base, V lost 4 bases, and 3 bases had no gene match. The CDR3 is 15 residues long. Germline CDR1 and CDR2: SGHRS and YFSETQ. The CDR3, as DNA: TGCGCCAGCAGCGGGACAGGGGGTTCGAACACTGAAGCTTTCTTT. Protein sequence: CASSGTGGSNTEAFF.

The chain is built from TRBV7-2 and TRBJ1-2; possibly TRBD1 for D (5 bases). This CDR3 spans 13 amino acids. Trimming removed 5 bases from V and 4 bases from J, with 11 bases in between. Germline CDR1 reads SGHTA; CDR2 reads FQGNSA. The CDR3 here is CASSQGAFYGYTF. The CDR3 DNA follows: TGTGCCAGCAGCCAAGGGGCCTTCTATGGCTACACCTTC.

This chain links TRBV27 with TRBJ1-1; possibly TRBD1 for D (5 bases). CDR3 length: 14 amino acids. The germline CDR1 and CDR2 sequences are MNHEY and SMNVEV (reference sequence). V lost 1 base and J 1 base, leaving 7 bases between the germline ends. CDR3 in amino acids: CASSLFQGNTEAFF. As DNA, the CDR3 is TGTGCCAGCAGTTTATTTCAGGGGAACACTGAAGCTTTCTTT.